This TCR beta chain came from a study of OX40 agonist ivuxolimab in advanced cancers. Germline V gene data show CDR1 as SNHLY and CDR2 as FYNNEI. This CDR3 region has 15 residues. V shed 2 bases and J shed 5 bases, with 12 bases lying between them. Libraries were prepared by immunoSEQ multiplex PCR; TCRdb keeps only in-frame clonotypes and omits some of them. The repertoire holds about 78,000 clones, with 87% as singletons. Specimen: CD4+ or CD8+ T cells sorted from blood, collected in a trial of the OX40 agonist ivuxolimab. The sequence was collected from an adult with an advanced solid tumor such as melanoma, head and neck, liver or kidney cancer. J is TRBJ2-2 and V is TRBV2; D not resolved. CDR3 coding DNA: TGTGCCAGCAGTGAATCCCCTGTGGCGACCGGGGAGCTGTTTTTT. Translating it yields CASSESPVATGELFF.